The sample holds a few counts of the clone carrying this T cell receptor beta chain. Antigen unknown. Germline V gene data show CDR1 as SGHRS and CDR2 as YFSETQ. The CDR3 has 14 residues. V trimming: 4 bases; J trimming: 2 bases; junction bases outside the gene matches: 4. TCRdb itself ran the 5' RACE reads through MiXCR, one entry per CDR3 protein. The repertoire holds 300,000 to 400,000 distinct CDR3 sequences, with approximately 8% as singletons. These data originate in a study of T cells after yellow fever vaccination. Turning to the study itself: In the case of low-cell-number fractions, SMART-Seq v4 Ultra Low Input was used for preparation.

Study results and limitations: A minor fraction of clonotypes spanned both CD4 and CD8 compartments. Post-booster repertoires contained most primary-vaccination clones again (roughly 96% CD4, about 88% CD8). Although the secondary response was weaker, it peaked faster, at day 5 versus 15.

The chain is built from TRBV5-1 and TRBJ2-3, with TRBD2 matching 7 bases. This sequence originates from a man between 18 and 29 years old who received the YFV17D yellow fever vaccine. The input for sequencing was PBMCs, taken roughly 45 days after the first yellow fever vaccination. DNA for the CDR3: TGCGCCAGCAGCATCCTAGCGGCCACAGATACGCAGTATTTT. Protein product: CASSILAATDTQYF.